Listed here are 11 T cell receptor beta chains from one sample, sequenced in a study of cytomegalovirus exposure and HLA in healthy donors. With 60 Vbeta and 13 Jbeta primers, the PCR was carried out. Repertoires were generated with immunoSEQ multiplex PCR, while TCRdb's copy carries only in-frame clones and drops some. The table lists 100,000 to 150,000 clones, more than 80% of them singletons. The sample consisted of PBMCs. All receptors come from a woman aged 40 to 49 in good health and CMV-seropositive.

This sequence joins TRBV7-9 and TRBJ2-7; 8 bases are shared with TRBD1. Germline CDR1 and CDR2: SEHNR and FQNEAQ (reference sequence). This CDR3 is built from 11 residues. V shed 5 bases, J shed 12 bases, and the junction held 6 bases outside the gene matches. CDR3 region: CASSPLGQAYF. Written as DNA, the CDR3 is TGTGCCAGCAGCCCCCTGGGACAGGCGTACTTC.

This sequence joins TRBV7-9 and TRBJ2-5, with TRBD2 as a possible D gene (5 bases). Looked up from germline, CDR1 is SEHNR and CDR2 is FQNEAQ (reference sequence). Trimming removed 5 bases from V and 1 base from J, with 14 bases in between. The CDR3 length is 15 residues. CDR3 amino acids: CASSPGLSPQETQYF. The DNA for the CDR3 is TGTGCCAGCAGCCCCGGACTCTCCCCCCAAGAGACCCAGTACTTC. Full variable domain (rest looked up from reference TRBV7-9 and TRBJ2-5): DTGVSQNPRHKITKRGQNVTFRCDPISEHNRLYWYRQTLGQGPEFLTYFQNEAQLEKSRLLSDRFSAERPKGSFSTLEIQRTEQGDSAMYLCASSPGLSPQETQYFGPGTRLLVL.

V and J are TRBV27 and TRBJ1-5; D may be TRBD1 (6 bases). Germline V CDR1 and CDR2: MNHEY, SMNVEV (reference sequence). The CDR3 loop spans 14 amino acids. Deletions cut 2 bases from V and 3 bases from J, with 8 bases between. The CDR3 coding sequence is TGTGCCAGCAGTTTAGGGGGCCCCAATCAGCCCCAGCATTTT. This codes for CASSLGGPNQPQHF.

This sequence joins TRBV7-6 and TRBJ2-5; a weak D match, TRBD2 (6 bases). In germline, CDR1 is SGHVS, CDR2 FNYEAQ. V shed 4 bases and J shed 5 bases, with 14 bases lying between them. CDR3 size: 14 residues. CDR3 coding DNA: TGTGCCAGCAGCTCGGGACTGCTAGGGGAGACCCAGTACTTC. Amino acids: CASSSGLLGETQYF.

This chain links TRBV19 with TRBJ1-2; 9 nucleotides align to TRBD1. The CDR3 runs to 15 residues. V shed 5 bases and J 6 bases; nucleotides not matched to a gene: 10. The germline V gene has CDR1 LNHDA and CDR2 SQIVND (reference sequence). DNA of the CDR3: TGTGCCAGTAGTGGCGGGACAGGGAATTGGAATGGCTACACCTTC. Its translation: CASSGGTGNWNGYTF.

This clone showed up just once. J is TRBJ2-5 and V is TRBV9, with TRBD2 identical over 9 bases. The CDR3 totals 17 residues. V was pared by 0 bases and J by 11 bases, with 17 bases of the junction left unmatched. Germline V CDR1 and CDR2: SGDLS, YYNGEE. CDR3 amino acids: CASSVDLAGLTLGEQYF. The DNA of the CDR3 is TGTGCCAGCAGCGTAGATCTAGCGGGACTCACACTGGGGGAGCAGTACTTC.

This clone was picked up one time. The rearrangement uses TRBV19 and TRBJ1-5; 8 bases agree with TRBD1. The CDR3 runs 17 residues. The germline CDR1 and CDR2 sequences are LNHDA and SQIVND (reference sequence). With 1 base clipped from V and 0 bases from J, the junction kept 5 bases outside the gene matches. The CDR3 nucleotides read TGTGCCAGTAGTATAGCGCTGGGACAGGCTAGCAATCAGCCCCAGCATTTT. The encoded protein is CASSIALGQASNQPQHF.

This chain uses TRBV19 with TRBJ2-3, with TRBD1 identical over 7 bases. Losses at the gene ends were 2 bases for V and 3 bases for J; bases not matched to a gene: 5. Germline V gene data show CDR1 as LNHDA and CDR2 as SQIVND (reference sequence). CDR3 length: 15 residues. Written as DNA, the CDR3 is TGTGCCAGTAGTATATATATCAGGGGGACAGATACGCAGTATTTT. Protein product: CASSIYIRGTDTQYF.

This sequence joins TRBV7-9 and TRBJ2-5, with TRBD2 identical over 10 bases. V lost 5 bases to trimming and J lost 2 bases; unmatched junction nucleotides: 5. The CDR3 runs to 15 residues. Germline V lookup: CDR1 SEHNR, CDR2 FQNEAQ (reference sequence). In nucleotides, the CDR3 is TGTGCCAGCAGCGCGCTACTAGCGGGACAAGAGACCCAGTACTTC. Translating it yields CASSALLAGQETQYF.

The CDR3 DNA reads TGTGCCAGCAGCCCCGGGGGGGGAAGCGAGCAGTACTTC. This translates into CASSPGGGSEQYF. The chain couples TRBV9 to TRBJ2-7, with TRBD2 identical over 8 bases. The trim removed 4 bases at V and 6 bases at J, leaving 6 bases unmatched. CDR3 length: 13 amino acids. Per the germline V gene, CDR1 is SGDLS and CDR2 is YYNGEE. Variable domain in full (rest from reference TRBV9 and TRBJ2-7): DSGVTQTPKHLITATGQRVTLRCSPRSGDLSVYWYQQSLDQGLQFLIQYYNGEERAKGNILERFSAQQFPDLHSELNLSSLELGDSALYFCASSPGGGSEQYFGPGTRLTVT.

The CDR3 DNA sequence: TGTGCCAGCAGCCAAGAGGAGGGCAGGGCAGCCGGAAACACCATATATTTT. This encodes CASSQEEGRAAGNTIYF. V gene TRBV4-2 combines with J gene TRBJ1-3; a weak D match, TRBD1 (5 bases). Trimming cost V 0 bases and J 4 bases, with 16 bases left between them. The germline V gene has CDR1 LGHNA and CDR2 YNFKEQ. This CDR3 has 17 residues.